The entry below gives a single T cell receptor (beta chain) sequence along with its context. This sample stems from a study of blood T cell repertoires in COVID-19. Germline V lookup: CDR1 SGHTA, CDR2 FQGNSA. The CDR3 is 14 residues long. V was pared by 5 bases and J by 4 bases, with 14 bases between. The table came from immunoSEQ multiplex PCR; TCRdb's copy has only in-frame clones and leaves some out. The data contain around 80,000 clones, 82% of them seen just once; the ten biggest clones take up around 12%. Input material: peripheral blood. The source is a man older than 75 with acute or convalescent COVID-19. The V call is TRBV7-2, the J call TRBJ1-2; maybe TRBD1 (6 bases). The CDR3: CASSTRGGGYGYTF. CDR3 DNA sequence: TGTGCCAGCAGCACCCGGGGAGGGGGCTATGGCTACACCTTC.